A single sample is the source of the 27 T cell receptor beta chains below, sequenced in a study of CD8+CD57+ T cells in acquired aplastic anemia. Previously, flow cytometry had revealed CD8+CD57+ cell expansion in the patients chosen for sequencing. Genomic DNA, serving as template, underwent TCR beta VDJ and CDR3 profiling. Using its own MiXCR run on the reads, TCRdb lists one record per CDR3 protein. Of over 150,000 distinct CDR3 sequences listed, about 45% are singletons. Sequencing was done on a sample of sorted CD4+, CD8+, or CD8+CD57+ T cells (not recorded which) from PBMCs. These receptors came from a human donor with aplastic anemia.

Regarding this clonotype: A read error may be the cause here, since a much bigger clone is one base away. The chain employs TRBV6-1 and TRBJ1-5; weak D call: TRBD1 (5 bases). The CDR3 runs 14 residues. Trimming removed 8 bases at V and 2 bases at J, with 13 bases between. Germline V gene lookup returns CDR1 MNHNS and CDR2 SASEGT. DNA of the CDR3: TGTGCCAGCGGCGCCAGGGAGCGCAATCAGCCCCAGCATTTT. It codes for CASGARERNQPQHF.

The CDR3: CSAPGTGNNEQYF. In nucleotides, the CDR3 is TGCAGTGCTCCCGGGACAGGGAACAACGAGCAGTACTTC. The V call is TRBV20-1, the J call TRBJ2-7, with TRBD1 matching 9 bases. Per germline, CDR1 DFQATT and CDR2 SNEGSKA (reference sequence). With V trimmed by 5 bases and J by 5 bases, 7 bases remained unmatched. CDR3 length: 13 amino acids.

The rearrangement links TRBV20-1 to TRBJ1-1; D unresolved. CDR1 and CDR2 (germline): DFQATT, SNEGSKA (reference sequence). V was pared by 0 bases and J by 2 bases, with 13 bases between. The CDR3 is 15 residues long. The CDR3 spells CSARDSGRRNTEAFF. CDR3 sequence (DNA): TGCAGTGCTAGAGATTCCGGACGGCGAAACACTGAAGCTTTCTTT.

A word on this clonotype: The germline gene is not matched at one end of the junction; a read error may be the cause. The chain combines TRBV2 with TRBJ2-3; D uncertain. Per germline, CDR1 SNHLY and CDR2 FYNNEI. CDR3 length equals 12 residues. The CDR3 reads CASSAYIDAQYF. The CDR3 DNA is TGTGCCAGCAGCGCCTACATAGATGCGCAGTATTTC. The full variable domain, its missing parts supplied by reference TRBV2 and TRBJ2-3, is EPEVTQTPSHQVTQMGQEVILRCVPISNHLYFYWYRQILGQKVEFLVSFYNNEISEKSEIFDDQFSVERPDGSNFTLKIRSTKLEDSAMYFCASSAYIDAQYFGPGTRLTVL.

The rearrangement uses TRBV2 and TRBJ2-3; 7 nucleotides line up with TRBD2. This CDR3 region has 15 residues. Germline loops: CDR1 SNHLY, CDR2 FYNNEI. The V gene end was trimmed by 4 bases and the J gene end by 0 bases; junction bases not matched to a gene: 4. The CDR3 bases are TGTGCCAGCAGTGTAAACGGGAGGAGCACAGATACGCAGTATTTT. It codes for CASSVNGRSTDTQYF.

V is TRBV5-1 and J is TRBJ2-7, with 8 bases matching TRBD1. The CDR3 consists of 16 residues. With 0 bases clipped from V and 7 bases from J, the junction kept 12 bases outside the gene matches. Germline lookup yields CDR1 SGHRS and CDR2 YFSETQ. CDR3 region: CASSLVGRLTGEEQYF. CDR3 sequence (DNA): TGCGCCAGCAGCTTGGTTGGGAGACTGACAGGGGAAGAGCAGTACTTC.

This clonotype has a handful of counts. V gene TRBV15 combines with J gene TRBJ1-6; D possibly corresponds to TRBD1 (6 bases). Germline-derived CDR1 and CDR2 are LNHNV and YYDKDF (reference sequence). The V and J ends lost 7 bases and 7 bases respectively, with 11 bases between them. CDR3 length: 13 residues. In nucleotides, the CDR3 is TGTGCCACCACGGGGGGCGTCAATTCACCCCTCCACTTT. It codes for CATTGGVNSPLHF.

This clonotype was counted ten times or more. This chain joins TRBV12-3 or TRBV12-4 and TRBJ1-2; D not certain. Trimming removed 6 bases at V and 0 bases at J, with 17 bases between. This CDR3 has 16 residues. This CDR3 reads CASSSRPADPNYGYTF. The DNA for the CDR3 is TGTGCCAGCAGCTCCAGGCCTGCAGATCCTAACTATGGCTACACCTTC.

There are many counts of this clonotype. The gene calls are TRBV6-6 and TRBJ2-7; 11 nucleotides align to TRBD1. The germline CDR1 and CDR2 sequences are MNHNY and SVGAGI (reference sequence). CDR3 size: 15 residues. V gave up 8 bases and J gave up 4 bases; unmatched junction bases: 10. The CDR3 reads CASGREDRGPYEQYF. In DNA form, the CDR3 reads TGTGCCAGCGGGAGGGAGGACAGGGGGCCTTACGAGCAGTACTTC.

Many counts were recorded for this clonotype. Written as DNA, the CDR3 is TGCGCCAGCAGACCTTCGACAGGGGGCGGGTACGAGCAGTACTTC. Its translation: CASRPSTGGGYEQYF. The chain uses TRBV5-1 and TRBJ2-7; TRBD1 matches 10 bases. This CDR3 region has 15 residues. The germline CDR1 and CDR2 sequences are SGHRS and YFSETQ. V trimming: 5 bases; J trimming: 4 bases; junction bases outside the gene matches: 9.

The table lists this clonotype with many counts. The V call is TRBV7-2, the J call TRBJ1-2; 10 nucleotides match TRBD1. The CDR3 length is 15 residues. Germline loops: CDR1 SGHTA, CDR2 FQGNSA. Losses at the gene ends were 5 bases for V and 7 bases for J; bases not matched to a gene: 10. For the CDR3, the DNA is TGTGCCAGCAGCCAACACGGACAGGGGGTGTCTGGCTACACCTTC. Translation: CASSQHGQGVSGYTF.

Here the CDR3 DNA reads TGTGCCAGTAGGTTAGCGGGAGGGCCCTACGAGCAGTACTTC. Amino acid sequence: CASRLAGGPYEQYF. The J gene is TRBJ2-7, the V gene TRBV19; 11 nucleotides agree with TRBD2. Germline CDR1 LNHDA, CDR2 SQIVND (reference sequence). With V trimmed by 6 bases and J by 2 bases, 3 bases remained unmatched. The CDR3 is 14 amino acids.

The table lists this clonotype with many counts. This chain uses TRBV29-1 with TRBJ2-3, with 9 positions matching TRBD2. Germline trimming cut 1 base from V and 3 bases from J; bases unmatched to any gene: 5. This CDR3 spans 15 amino acids. Germline CDR1 is SQVTM and CDR2 is ANQGSEA. The CDR3 DNA reads as TGCAGCGTTGAAGTAGCGGGAGTGGGTACAGATACGCAGTATTTT. It is translated as CSVEVAGVGTDTQYF.

In this sample, this clonotype turned up many times. The chain recombines TRBV7-2 with TRBJ1-3, with D possibly being TRBD1 (6 bases). V was cut by 5 bases and J by 5 bases, with 16 bases left in between. The CDR3 contains 15 residues. CDR1 is SGHTA and CDR2 is FQGNSA in the germline V gene. CDR3 loop: CASSPRGGQRNTIYF. The CDR3 DNA sequence: TGTGCCAGCAGCCCTCGCGGGGGCCAGCGAAACACCATATATTTT.

The rearrangement links TRBV28 to TRBJ1-4, with D unclear. There are 13 residues in the CDR3. The germline V gene has CDR1 MDHEN and CDR2 SYDVKM. With 10 bases removed from V and 3 bases from J, the gap between germline ends came to 12 bases. The CDR3 reads CATLSVANEKLFF. The CDR3 DNA is TGTGCCACCTTATCCGTAGCTAATGAAAAACTGTTTTTT.

The chain is built from TRBV20-1 and TRBJ1-3; weak D call: TRBD1 (6 bases). V dropped 4 bases and J dropped 2 bases, with 15 bases sitting between them. The CDR3 is 15 residues long. Germline values: CDR1 DFQATT, CDR2 SNEGSKA (reference sequence). The DNA for the CDR3 is TGCAGTGCTATCCAAGGGGGGGCAGCTGGAAACACCATATATTTT. Translation gives CSAIQGGAAGNTIYF.

About this clonotype itself: Sequence at one end of the junction differs from germline and may be a read error. The CDR3 reads CASSQGISERYF. DNA for the CDR3: TGCGCCAGCAGCCAAGGGATTAGCGAGCGGTACTTC. The chain carries TRBV14 and TRBJ2-7; D is perhaps TRBD2 (5 bases). Germline CDR1 SGHDN, CDR2 FVKESK. The CDR3 is made up of 12 amino acids.

There are many counts of this clonotype. The CDR3 DNA sequence: TGCAGCGTTCCCGGGACAGCTGCACAAGAGACCCAGTACTTC. It encodes CSVPGTAAQETQYF. The rearrangement joins TRBV29-1 to TRBJ2-5; 7 bases fit TRBD1. Germline assignment: CDR1 SQVTM and CDR2 ANQGSEA. The CDR3 runs to 14 residues. Trimming at V came to 5 bases and at J to 2 bases, leaving 8 bases not matched to a gene.

The chain carries TRBV2 and TRBJ1-3; D unresolved. V was pared by 4 bases and J by 0 bases, with 7 bases between. The CDR3 totals 14 residues. Germline CDR1 reads SNHLY; CDR2 reads FYNNEI. CDR3 in amino acids: CASSALGSGNTIYF. CDR3 DNA sequence: TGTGCCAGCAGTGCTTTGGGCTCTGGAAACACCATATATTTT.

This clonotype was found once. A read error may be the cause here, since a much bigger clone is one base away. In this CDR3 the conserved last residue, phenylalanine or tryptophan, is missing, so a read error is likely. V usage is TRBV11-2 and J usage is TRBJ2-7; D is tentatively TRBD1 or TRBD2 (5 bases each). There are 16 residues in the CDR3. V was clipped by 0 bases and J by 2 bases, with 14 bases between them. CDR1 is SGHAT and CDR2 is FQNNGV in the germline V gene. CDR3 in amino acids: CASSLEKGPGPYEQYL. In DNA form, the CDR3 reads TGTGCCAGCAGCTTAGAAAAGGGCCCGGGGCCCTACGAGCAGTACCTC.

The chain combines TRBV20-1 with TRBJ1-1; TRBD1 is a possible D gene (6 bases). Trimming removed 5 bases from V and 5 bases from J, with 9 bases in between. Germline-derived CDR1 and CDR2 are DFQATT and SNEGSKA (reference sequence). The CDR3 is made up of 11 amino acids. The CDR3 region is CSAPGETEAFF. In DNA form, the CDR3 reads TGCAGTGCTCCAGGGGAAACTGAAGCTTTCTTT.

This clonotype was detected ten times or more. The rearrangement joins TRBV10-3 to TRBJ1-2; 7 bases line up with TRBD1. The germline V gene has CDR1 ENHRY and CDR2 SYGVKD. The CDR3 has 12 amino acids. V lost 7 bases and J lost 4; bases outside the gene matches: 3. This CDR3 is CAIMGQTYGYTF. In DNA, the CDR3 is TGTGCCATCATGGGACAGACCTATGGCTACACCTTC.

This clonotype appeared many times. The chain has TRBV2 and TRBJ2-1; the D gene is possibly TRBD2 (5 bases). The germline V and J ends were trimmed by 6 bases and 2 bases, with 14 bases remaining between them. Germline assignment: CDR1 SNHLY and CDR2 FYNNEI. CDR3 length equals 15 residues. The CDR3 nucleotides read TGTGCCAGCAGCATGGACTCTATTACCTACAATGAGCAGTTCTTC. Amino acids: CASSMDSITYNEQFF.

This clonotype came up many times. The V gene is TRBV2, the J gene TRBJ1-3; D is perhaps TRBD1 (6 bases). The V gene lost 3 bases and the J gene lost 0 bases, with 12 bases spanning the gap. Germline loops: CDR1 SNHLY, CDR2 FYNNEI. The CDR3 runs to 16 residues. The CDR3 coding sequence is TGTGCCAGCAGTGAGGCAGGGACAACCTCTGGAAACACCATATATTTT. Its translation is CASSEAGTTSGNTIYF.

The rearrangement links TRBV2 to TRBJ1-2; 7 positions agree with TRBD1. CDR3 length: 14 residues. V lost 6 bases and J lost 2; bases outside the gene matches: 6. Germline lookup yields CDR1 SNHLY and CDR2 FYNNEI. CDR3 in amino acids: CASRIAGGNYGYTF. The CDR3 nucleotides are TGTGCCAGCAGAATCGCAGGGGGGAACTATGGCTACACCTTC. The variable domain in full, completed from reference TRBV2 and TRBJ1-2, reads EPEVTQTPSHQVTQMGQEVILRCVPISNHLYFYWYRQILGQKVEFLVSFYNNEISEKSEIFDDQFSVERPDGSNFTLKIRSTKLEDSAMYFCASRIAGGNYGYTFGSGTRLTVV.

The chain employs TRBV7-9 and TRBJ1-1; D unresolved. This CDR3 contains 13 residues. Germline assignment: CDR1 SEHNR and CDR2 FQNEAQ (reference sequence). Trimming stripped 8 bases from V and 0 bases from J, with 10 bases between. The CDR3, as DNA: TGTGCCAGCGAGGATTGGATGAACACTGAAGCTTTCTTT. Translation gives CASEDWMNTEAFF.

The rearrangement links TRBV5-1 to TRBJ1-1; D gene uncertain. This CDR3 region has 13 residues. V was shortened by 0 bases and J by 4 bases, with 7 bases between the two germline ends. Germline V CDR1 and CDR2: SGHRS, YFSETQ. CDR3 sequence (DNA): TGCGCCAGCAGCTTGGTGTTAGGCACTGAAGCTTTCTTT. Its translation: CASSLVLGTEAFF.